A selection of T cell receptor beta chains follows, all from one sample in a study of blood T cell repertoires in COVID-19. TCRdb's table, derived via immunoSEQ multiplex PCR, lists solely in-frame clones and lacks some. The sample holds approximately 96,000 clones, roughly 90% seen once. The sequenced material came from peripheral blood. These receptor sequences come from a man aged 55 to 70 with acute or convalescent COVID-19. The CDR3 runs from the conserved cysteine through the conserved F or W. D genes are given only for firm matches. A clone size is listed for some rows: how often the clone was seen (once, few, many), or a class if it is expanded.

D | J | V | size | DNA | CDR3
NA | TRBJ1-1 | TRBV12-3/TRBV12-4 | NA | TGTGCCAGCAGTTTAGAGAGGAACACTGAAGCTTTCTTT | CASSLERNTEAFF
NA | TRBJ2-1 | TRBV21-1 | NA | TGTGCCAGCAGCAACAGCGCCGGCCAGGGACTGGATGAGCAGTTCTTC | CASSNSAGQGLDEQFF
TRBD1 | TRBJ2-1 | TRBV13 | NA | TGTGCCAGCTCCAGAGGTGGGACAGGTTTCGGTGAGCAGTTCTTC | CASSRGGTGFGEQFF
TRBD2 | TRBJ2-1 | TRBV9 | NA | TGTGCCAGCAGCCCCCGGGGGGTAGCGGGGTACAATGAGCAGTTCTTC | CASSPRGVAGYNEQFF
NA | TRBJ1-1 | TRBV6-1 | NA | TGTGCCAGCAGTGACGACAGGATGGGGCGGAACACTGAAGCTTTCTTT | CASSDDRMGRNTEAFF
TRBD2 | TRBJ2-3 | TRBV9 | NA | TGTGCCAGCAGCGTAGGCCTAGCGGGAACTAGCACAGATACGCAGTATTTT | CASSVGLAGTSTDTQYF
NA | TRBJ2-2 | TRBV14 | NA | TGTGCCAGCAGCCAAGATTGGTCGGGGAACACCGGGGAGCTGTTTTTT | CASSQDWSGNTGELFF
NA | TRBJ1-2 | TRBV3-1/TRBV3-2 | NA | TGTGCCAGCAGTAGACAGGATCTGGGCTACACCTTC | CASSRQDLGYTF
TRBD2 | TRBJ2-7 | TRBV28 | NA | TGTGCCAGCAGTTTCCGGGCGGGAGTTTCCTACGAGCAGTACTTC | CASSFRAGVSYEQYF
TRBD1 | TRBJ2-3 | TRBV5-1 | NA | TGCGCCAGCAGCCTGGGACAGAGCACAGATACGCAGTATTTT | CASSLGQSTDTQYF
TRBD2 | TRBJ2-7 | TRBV7-6 | NA | TGTGCCAGCAGCTCCCTACAAACTAGCGGGAGCGCTTACTACGAGCAGTACTTC | CASSSLQTSGSAYYEQYF
NA | TRBJ2-7 | TRBV6-2/TRBV6-3 | NA | TGTGCCAGCAGCCCCCTTCTACTTACCTACGAGCAGTACTTC | CASSPLLLTYEQYF
NA | TRBJ2-6 | TRBV28 | once | TGTGCCAGCAGTCCGTCAGGAGGCTCTGGGGCCAACGTCCTGACTTTC | CASSPSGGSGANVLTF
NA | TRBJ2-1 | TRBV15 | NA | TGTGCCACCAGCAAGACTGACTCCTACAATGAGCAGTTCTTC | CATSKTDSYNEQFF
NA | TRBJ2-7 | TRBV5-6 | once | TGTGCCAGCAGCTTGCCCTCGGGACAAGTATCCAACGAGCAGTACTTC | CASSLPSGQVSNEQYF
NA | TRBJ2-7 | TRBV29-1 | NA | TGCAGCGTTGGAGGGACACCCTTCTACGAGCAGTACTTC | CSVGGTPFYEQYF
NA | TRBJ1-3 | TRBV18 | NA | TGTGCCAGCTCACCAGGACTGGGGAGAGAAAACACCATATATTTT | CASSPGLGRENTIYF
TRBD1 | TRBJ2-7 | TRBV7-2 | NA | TGTGCCAGCAGCTTAGCTGGGACAGGGGTAAGCTACGAGCAGTACTTC | CASSLAGTGVSYEQYF
NA | TRBJ1-3 | TRBV7-9 | NA | TGTGCCAGCAGCGGGGCCATCTCTGGAAACACCATATATTTT | CASSGAISGNTIYF
TRBD2 | TRBJ2-7 | TRBV5-8 | NA | TGTGCCAGCAGCTTGGTTGGGACTAGCTACGAGCAGTACTTC | CASSLVGTSYEQYF
NA | TRBJ1-1 | TRBV7-6 | NA | TGTGCCAGCAGCTTAGACAGGATAGGCACTGAAGCTTTCTTT | CASSLDRIGTEAFF
NA | TRBJ2-5 | TRBV7-2 | once | TGTGCCAGCAGCTCGAGGAGGGCGGGGAAGACCCAGTACTTC | CASSSRRAGKTQYF
NA | TRBJ2-3 | TRBV28 | NA | TGTGCCAGCAGTGCCCCAGCAGCGAGGGATACGCAGTATTTT | CASSAPAARDTQYF
TRBD1 | TRBJ1-4 | TRBV5-8 | NA | TGTGCCAGCAGCGACCTTGGACAGGGAACTAATGAAAAACTGTTTTTT | CASSDLGQGTNEKLFF
TRBD2 | TRBJ2-5 | TRBV24-1 | NA | TGTGCCACCAGTGAAGCTAGCGGGAGGGCCCGAGAGACCCAGTACTTC | CATSEASGRARETQYF
NA | TRBJ1-4 | TRBV6-5 | NA | TGTGCCAGCAGTTACTTGGCAAATAATGAAAAACTGTTTTTT | CASSYLANNEKLFF
TRBD1 | TRBJ2-1 | TRBV9 | once | TGTGCCAGCAGCTCGCCGGGACAGGGGGCCTACAATGAGCAGTTCTTC | CASSSPGQGAYNEQFF
TRBD1 | TRBJ2-1 | TRBV7-2 | NA | TGTGCCAGCAGCAAGTCAGGGGGCTCCTACAATGAGCAGTTCTTC | CASSKSGGSYNEQFF
NA | TRBJ2-7 | TRBV7-2 | once | TGTGCCAGCAGCTTAGCAGGGGGAATGTTGTACGAGCAGTACTTC | CASSLAGGMLYEQYF
TRBD2 | TRBJ2-5 | TRBV19 | NA | TGTGCCAGTAGTATCACTAGCGGGACGGGAGAGACCCAGTACTTC | CASSITSGTGETQYF
TRBD2 | TRBJ2-5 | TRBV25-1 | NA | TGTGCCAGCAGTGAATTTGTGTTAGCGGGAGTGTACCAAGAGACCCAGTACTTC | CASSEFVLAGVYQETQYF
NA | TRBJ1-5 | TRBV6-5 | NA | TGTGCCAGCGGGCCAGCTTATAGCAATCAGCCCCAGCATTTT | CASGPAYSNQPQHF
NA | TRBJ1-1 | TRBV19 | NA | TGTGCCAGTAGTATCTCGACAGCTGGGTGGAACACTGAAGCTTTCTTT | CASSISTAGWNTEAFF
TRBD2 | TRBJ2-7 | TRBV7-2 | NA | TGTGCCAGCAGCTTAGTATCTAGCGGGGGCGAGCAGTACTTC | CASSLVSSGGEQYF
TRBD2 | TRBJ2-7 | TRBV4-3 | NA | TGCGCCAGCAGCCAGGGACTAGGCGAGCAGTACTTC | CASSQGLGEQYF
TRBD2 | TRBJ2-7 | TRBV11-3 | NA | TGTGCCAGCAGACTAGCGGGGCGGAGCTCCTACGAGCAGTACTTC | CASRLAGRSSYEQYF
TRBD2 | TRBJ2-7 | TRBV11-3 | NA | TGTGCCAGCAGCTCTCTAGCGGGAGAACCCTACGAGCAGTACTTC | CASSSLAGEPYEQYF
NA | TRBJ1-2 | TRBV11-3 | NA | TGTGCCAGCAGCGAATCAGCTAACTATGGCTACACCTTC | CASSESANYGYTF
TRBD2 | TRBJ2-3 | TRBV5-1 | few | TGCGCCAGCAGCTTGGCAACGGGACTAGCGGTCAGCACAGATACGCAGTATTTT | CASSLATGLAVSTDTQYF